This is a list of T cell receptor beta chains from one sample in a study of blood T cells in healthy people across ages. TCRdb reprocessed the 5' RACE reads via MiXCR and lists one record per CDR3 protein. The table has about 1,500,000 distinct CDR3 sequences, 28% seen once. Sequencing was performed on blood. The receptor source for this set is a woman aged 25 to 45 in good health. CDR3s include the opening cysteine and the closing phenylalanine or tryptophan. The D gene is left open where the match is weak. Size values are once, few and many counts, or a class for expanded clones, and some rows have none.

clone_size: .; j_call: TRBJ2-5; cdr3_length: 16; v_call: TRBV6-2/TRBV6-3; d_call: TRBD2; cdr3_aa: CASSYGLAGGRETQYF; cdr3_nt: TGTGCCAGCAGTTACGGACTAGCGGGGGGCCGAGAGACCCAGTACTTC
clone_size: few; j_call: TRBJ2-3; cdr3_length: 16; v_call: TRBV27; d_call: .; cdr3_aa: CASSGGNEPSTDTQYF; cdr3_nt: TGTGCCAGCAGTGGGGGCAACGAGCCGAGCACAGATACGCAGTATTTT
clone_size: many; j_call: TRBJ2-7; cdr3_length: 15; v_call: TRBV20-1; d_call: TRBD2; cdr3_aa: CSAPGGGGWSYEQYF; cdr3_nt: TGCAGTGCCCCGGGGGGGGGAGGTTGGTCCTACGAGCAGTACTTC
clone_size: few; j_call: TRBJ2-3; cdr3_length: 17; v_call: TRBV12-3/TRBV12-4; d_call: .; cdr3_aa: CASSPPSGAEHGDTQYF; cdr3_nt: TGTGCCAGCAGTCCGCCCTCGGGGGCGGAACATGGGGATACGCAGTATTTT
clone_size: .; j_call: TRBJ1-1; cdr3_length: 14; v_call: TRBV6-5; d_call: TRBD1; cdr3_aa: CASSTAGGKTEAFF; cdr3_nt: TGTGCCAGCAGTACGGCAGGGGGTAAAACTGAAGCTTTCTTT
clone_size: .; j_call: TRBJ2-4; cdr3_length: 14; v_call: TRBV6-4; d_call: TRBD2; cdr3_aa: CASLIGRFGAYPYF; cdr3_nt: TGTGCCAGCCTCATCGGGAGGTTCGGGGCCTACCCCTACTTC
clone_size: .; j_call: TRBJ2-2; cdr3_length: 16; v_call: TRBV20-1; d_call: .; cdr3_aa: CSARVARGSHTGELFF; cdr3_nt: TGCAGTGCTAGAGTCGCGAGGGGGAGCCACACCGGGGAGCTGTTTTTT
clone_size: .; j_call: TRBJ1-6; cdr3_length: 15; v_call: TRBV18; d_call: .; cdr3_aa: CASSPFQRAQSPLHF; cdr3_nt: TGTGCCAGCTCCCCCTTCCAGAGGGCGCAATCACCCCTCCACTTT
clone_size: many; j_call: TRBJ2-1; cdr3_length: 12; v_call: TRBV3-1; d_call: .; cdr3_aa: CASSQRDNEQFF; cdr3_nt: TGTGCCAGCAGCCAACGGGACAATGAGCAGTTCTTC
clone_size: few; j_call: TRBJ2-7; cdr3_length: 14; v_call: TRBV20-1; d_call: TRBD1; cdr3_aa: CSAVARQGYHEQYF; cdr3_nt: TGCAGTGCCGTCGCGCGACAGGGATACCACGAGCAGTACTTC
clone_size: .; j_call: TRBJ1-3; cdr3_length: 11; v_call: TRBV20-1; d_call: .; cdr3_aa: CSAESGDTIYF; cdr3_nt: TGCAGTGCTGAGTCTGGGGACACCATATATTTT
clone_size: .; j_call: TRBJ2-2; cdr3_length: 16; v_call: TRBV19; d_call: .; cdr3_aa: CASSPINRGGTGELFF; cdr3_nt: TGTGCCAGTAGCCCTATAAACAGGGGAGGCACCGGGGAGCTGTTTTTT
clone_size: few; j_call: TRBJ2-3; cdr3_length: 13; v_call: TRBV3-1; d_call: .; cdr3_aa: CASSLHRGDTQYF; cdr3_nt: TGTGCCAGCAGCCTACATCGAGGGGATACGCAGTATTTT
clone_size: many; j_call: TRBJ1-2; cdr3_length: 12; v_call: TRBV20-1; d_call: .; cdr3_aa: CSARDRGGGYTF; cdr3_nt: TGCAGTGCTAGAGACAGGGGTGGCGGCTACACCTTC
clone_size: few; j_call: TRBJ1-1; cdr3_length: 14; v_call: TRBV7-2; d_call: .; cdr3_aa: CASRSSRGDTEAFF; cdr3_nt: TGTGCCAGCAGATCTTCTCGAGGGGACACTGAAGCTTTCTTT
clone_size: .; j_call: TRBJ1-5; cdr3_length: 15; v_call: TRBV5-1; d_call: .; cdr3_aa: CASSLGGGDNQSQHF; cdr3_nt: TGCGCCAGCAGCTTGGGGGGGGGGGACAATCAGTCCCAGCATTTT
clone_size: .; j_call: TRBJ1-6; cdr3_length: 15; v_call: TRBV4-1; d_call: .; cdr3_aa: CASSQDQVPNSPLHF; cdr3_nt: TGCGCCAGCAGTCAAGATCAGGTTCCTAATTCACCCCTCCACTTT
clone_size: few; j_call: TRBJ2-7; cdr3_length: 14; v_call: TRBV12-3/TRBV12-4; d_call: TRBD1; cdr3_aa: CASSEDRVHHEQYF; cdr3_nt: TGTGCCAGCAGTGAAGACAGGGTGCACCACGAGCAGTACTTC
clone_size: few; j_call: TRBJ2-5; cdr3_length: 14; v_call: TRBV3-1; d_call: .; cdr3_aa: CASSQGVFGETQYF; cdr3_nt: TGTGCCAGCAGCCAAGGGGTCTTCGGGGAGACCCAGTACTTC
clone_size: .; j_call: TRBJ1-3; cdr3_length: 13; v_call: TRBV20-1; d_call: .; cdr3_aa: CSASWQEGNTIYF; cdr3_nt: TGCAGTGCTAGTTGGCAAGAAGGAAACACCATATATTTT
clone_size: few; j_call: TRBJ2-4; cdr3_length: 12; v_call: TRBV5-1; d_call: .; cdr3_aa: CASSHKGNIQYF; cdr3_nt: TGCGCCAGCAGTCACAAGGGAAACATTCAGTACTTC
clone_size: many; j_call: TRBJ2-1; cdr3_length: 15; v_call: TRBV3-1; d_call: .; cdr3_aa: CASSPAPVANNEQFF; cdr3_nt: TGTGCCAGCAGCCCCGCGCCGGTAGCCAACAATGAGCAGTTCTTC
clone_size: many; j_call: TRBJ2-1; cdr3_length: 15; v_call: TRBV7-6; d_call: TRBD2; cdr3_aa: CASSKTSGVYNEQFF; cdr3_nt: TGTGCCAGCAGCAAGACTAGCGGGGTGTACAATGAGCAGTTCTTC
clone_size: few; j_call: TRBJ2-5; cdr3_length: 13; v_call: TRBV7-9; d_call: .; cdr3_aa: CASSTGLPETQYF; cdr3_nt: TGTGCCAGCAGCACGGGACTCCCCGAGACCCAGTACTTC
clone_size: few; j_call: TRBJ1-4; cdr3_length: 15; v_call: TRBV15; d_call: .; cdr3_aa: CATSRDRGVGEKLFF; cdr3_nt: TGTGCCACCAGCAGAGATCGGGGGGTCGGAGAAAAACTGTTTTTT
clone_size: .; j_call: TRBJ1-2; cdr3_length: 17; v_call: TRBV28; d_call: .; cdr3_aa: CASSLSSIGMQGYGYTF; cdr3_nt: TGTGCCAGCAGTTTATCTTCAATTGGGATGCAGGGCTATGGCTACACCTTC
clone_size: many; j_call: TRBJ2-5; cdr3_length: 14; v_call: TRBV7-2; d_call: TRBD1; cdr3_aa: CASSSGTGKETQYF; cdr3_nt: TGCGCCAGCAGCTCCGGGACAGGGAAAGAGACCCAGTACTTC
clone_size: .; j_call: TRBJ2-3; cdr3_length: 16; v_call: TRBV28; d_call: .; cdr3_aa: CASSETGTSGTDTQYF; cdr3_nt: TGTGCCAGCAGTGAGACCGGGACTTCTGGCACAGATACGCAGTATTTT
clone_size: .; j_call: TRBJ2-1; cdr3_length: 17; v_call: TRBV6-1; d_call: TRBD2; cdr3_aa: CASSDPSLAGASYEQFF; cdr3_nt: TGTGCCAGCAGTGATCCTAGTCTAGCGGGCGCTTCCTACGAGCAGTTCTTC
clone_size: few; j_call: TRBJ2-7; cdr3_length: 15; v_call: TRBV5-1; d_call: .; cdr3_aa: CASSLAGTSYYEQYF; cdr3_nt: TGCGCCAGCAGCTTGGCAGGGACTTCTTACTACGAGCAGTACTTC
clone_size: many; j_call: TRBJ2-5; cdr3_length: 14; v_call: TRBV7-7; d_call: .; cdr3_aa: CASSLGQYKETQYF; cdr3_nt: TGTGCCAGCAGCTTAGGGCAATACAAAGAGACCCAGTACTTC
clone_size: few; j_call: TRBJ2-3; cdr3_length: 13; v_call: TRBV20-1; d_call: .; cdr3_aa: CSASGGNTDTQYF; cdr3_nt: TGCAGTGCTAGCGGGGGTAACACAGATACGCAGTATTTT
clone_size: few; j_call: TRBJ1-1; cdr3_length: 16; v_call: TRBV4-2; d_call: .; cdr3_aa: CASSRRVAQLNTEAFF; cdr3_nt: TGTGCCAGCAGCCGCAGAGTGGCACAGTTGAACACTGAAGCTTTCTTT
clone_size: many; j_call: TRBJ2-7; cdr3_length: 12; v_call: TRBV7-2; d_call: .; cdr3_aa: CASSLAVHEQYF; cdr3_nt: TGTGCCAGCAGCTTAGCGGTCCACGAGCAGTACTTC
clone_size: .; j_call: TRBJ1-5; cdr3_length: 14; v_call: TRBV30; d_call: .; cdr3_aa: CAWSTDRGNQPQHF; cdr3_nt: TGTGCCTGGAGTACCGACAGAGGCAATCAGCCCCAGCATTTT
clone_size: few; j_call: TRBJ1-1; cdr3_length: 13; v_call: TRBV5-1; d_call: .; cdr3_aa: CASSMGMNTEAFF; cdr3_nt: TGCGCCAGCTCCATGGGGATGAACACTGAAGCTTTCTTT
clone_size: .; j_call: TRBJ1-1; cdr3_length: 15; v_call: TRBV5-1; d_call: .; cdr3_aa: CASSFLGTENTEAFF; cdr3_nt: TGCGCCAGCAGCTTCTTGGGGACGGAGAACACTGAAGCTTTCTTT
clone_size: .; j_call: TRBJ2-7; cdr3_length: 14; v_call: TRBV6-2/TRBV6-3; d_call: TRBD1; cdr3_aa: CASTYRQGTIEQYF; cdr3_nt: TGTGCCAGCACCTACCGACAGGGTACGATTGAGCAGTACTTC
clone_size: few; j_call: TRBJ2-1; cdr3_length: 12; v_call: TRBV29-1; d_call: .; cdr3_aa: CSVEEGLDEQFF; cdr3_nt: TGCAGCGTTGAAGAAGGACTGGATGAGCAGTTCTTC